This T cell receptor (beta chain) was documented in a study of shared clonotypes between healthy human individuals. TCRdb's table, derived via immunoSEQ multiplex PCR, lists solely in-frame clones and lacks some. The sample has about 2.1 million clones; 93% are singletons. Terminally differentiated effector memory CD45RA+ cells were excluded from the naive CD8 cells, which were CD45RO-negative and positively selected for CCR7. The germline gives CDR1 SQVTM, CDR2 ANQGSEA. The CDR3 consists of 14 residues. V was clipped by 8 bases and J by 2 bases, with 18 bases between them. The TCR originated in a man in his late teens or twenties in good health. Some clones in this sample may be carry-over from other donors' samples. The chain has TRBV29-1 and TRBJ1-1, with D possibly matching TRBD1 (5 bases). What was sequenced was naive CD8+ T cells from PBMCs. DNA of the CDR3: TGCAGCCCACAGGTTTCGAGGTTTAACACTGAAGCTTTCTTT. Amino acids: CSPQVSRFNTEAFF.